This T cell receptor beta chain was identified in a study of blood T cell repertoires in COVID-19 (TCRdb year 2020). For the wider study: The collaborator samples originated in the United States, Italy and Spain and spanned the acute and convalescent phases of COVID-19. The prospective study material was composed of cDNA or gDNA derived from T cells, B-cell-depleted T cells, or PBMCs. Subjects who had been exposed to COVID-19, were actively infected with it, or had recovered from it provided the deeply sampled blood TCRbeta repertoires that made up the dataset. The repertoires were made available in a free public database intended to serve as a resource for research on the immune response to SARS-CoV-2. The samples were drawn from the first 160 participants of the ongoing ImmuneRACE study and from 950 to 1,500 subjects provided by 6 global collaborators. Nearly every sample came with metadata listing a de-identified subject ID, COVID-19 status, age in years and sex. Where available, HLA class I and class II types were obtained from metadata supplied by the sample provider rather than from assay-based typing. Here is what the overall study found, with its caveats: The quantity of clinical and demographic metadata differed by source and by participant and was supplied without curation.

Clipping removes 5 bases from V and 7 bases from J, with 6 as the unmatched junction base count. Inclusive of the bounding cysteine and phenylalanine, the CDR3 is 14 residues long. Only CDR3 DNA remains: 42 bases, in frame from the first base. From the germline V gene, CDR1 is SGHNT and CDR2 is YENEEA. The collaborating institutions used their own protocols to collect whole blood in K2EDTA tubes. For TCRbeta analysis, collaborator samples were shipped as frozen whole blood, as isolated PBMCs, or as DNA extracted from either sample type. Regarding this clone: Its cognate antigen has yet to be identified. Base qualities were left out, and no much larger clone turns up one base away.

The immunoSEQ Assay, a bias-controlled multiplex PCR, was used to amplify TCRbeta CDR3 regions from genomic DNA. On the study's bioinformatics: The number of nucleated cells in each sample was estimated by amplification of reference gene primers within the assay. To quantify the absolute abundance of each unique TCRbeta CDR3 rearrangement, sequence reads were collapsed and filtered. Productive Simpson clonality was computed per sample as the square root of Simpson's diversity index over productive rearrangements. TCRdb limited this immuneACCESS table to in-frame rearrangements with V and J called. A share of clones is missing; checked studies link under half to unresolved V genes, and the rest is unexplained. That table supplies the V and J calls and clone size; D and trimming were determined from the DNA. The sample data list fewer than 200,000 clones, and roughly 84% of these were observed just once. 7.5% to 10% of the sample comes from the top ten.

This chain is built from TRBV11-3 and TRBJ2-2; TRBD2 matches 8 bases in the middle. Sequences were obtained from peripheral blood. The TCR was taken from a woman of 80 years or more with acute or convalescent COVID-19. The CDR3 loop reads CASSPGTSRGELFF. In nucleotide form, the sequence is TGTGCCAGCAGCCCGGGGACTAGTCGCGGGGAGCTGTTTTTT.